This TCR beta chain is from a study of Graves' ophthalmopathy and Graves' hyperthyroidism (dated by TCRdb to about 2018). About the investigation overall: Peripheral blood was collected at initial diagnosis, before any treatment. Following sample collection, hyperthyroidism patients were given methimazole at a starting dose of 30 mg daily, and ophthalmopathy patients were given high-dose intravenous methylprednisolone. An independent validation cohort was composed of 18 hyperthyroidism patients and roughly 16 patients who later progressed from hyperthyroidism to ophthalmopathy. T-cell repertoires of thyroid tissue and blood were compared in five or six hyperthyroidism patients. In total, around 140 blood samples were TCR-sequenced: around 42 ophthalmopathy, some 72 hyperthyroidism and approximately 17 hyperthyroidism-to-ophthalmopathy patients. The study used signatures of the TCR beta repertoire to tell Graves' ophthalmopathy apart from Graves' hyperthyroidism and to predict which patients would progress to ophthalmopathy. To explore V-J signatures distinguishing ophthalmopathy from hyperthyroidism, a discovery set of approximately 100 patients (about 44 ophthalmopathy, roughly 55 stable hyperthyroidism) was enrolled.

CDR1 DFQATT and CDR2 SNEGSKA are derived from the germline V gene (reference sequence). The CDR3 measures 11 amino acids from cysteine to phenylalanine. This entry keeps only the CDR3 DNA: 33 bases, framed from base 1. V was cut back by 5 bases and J by 7 bases, leaving a gap of 11 bases between them. This clonotype has only a few counts. Its antigen specificity is not known. No base quality values were provided; no much bigger clone lies one nucleotide off. Here is what the overall study found, with its caveats: Most expanded thyroid clonotypes with a frequency above 0.001 also appeared in blood, which suggests that blood repertoires may reflect the immune response in the thyroid. In cross-validation, the 13-signature model distinguished ophthalmopathy from stable hyperthyroidism with around 90% sensitivity and approximately 81% specificity, while in the test set the corresponding values were roughly 80% and 75%. Sample size was not statistically predetermined, and group allocation was not concealed from the investigators. In validation, the model predicted ophthalmopathy progression with 70.59% sensitivity and approximately 75% specificity; fewer than 15 predicted patients were CT-confirmed with GO in a median of approximately six months.

For repertoire sequencing, TCR beta CDR3 regions were amplified from RNA transcripts. The first round of RT-PCR was done with HTBI primers and the Qiagen OneStep RT-PCR kit, and was followed by a second round of multiplex PCR, then size selection and purification. Libraries were sequenced paired-end with 100 bp reads on an Illumina HiSeq2000. In the original analysis: Reads were processed with SOAPnuke, discarding reads with adapters, uncalled bases, mean Phred below 15, or no exact constant-primer or identifier match. High-quality paired reads were merged with COPE v1.2.5. Each unique nucleotide sequence was defined as a clonotype, and clonotypes were aligned to IMGT TRB V, D and J references with MiTCR v1.1. Analysis was restricted to V-J combinations with a frequency above 0.0001, which covered 99% to 99.2% of repertoires. For each V-J combination, a TCR clonal expansion and chaos score was defined as the ratio of F50 clonal expansion to chaos observed in the TCRdist matrix. Welch's t-statistics and random forest were used to reduce the features to 10 to 15 V-J combinations, which were then used as input to a naive Bayes classifier. The similarity between thyroid and blood repertoires was quantified using the Morisita-Horn index. Using fastp trimming at Q25 and MiXCR clonotype assembly, TCRdb reanalyzed the public sequencing data and kept in-frame beta chains. Rows are combined by CDR3 protein, so each entry shows the most common genes and DNA. The V and J calls here are based on TCRdb, not the publication. Here the sample has some 48,000 distinct CDR3 sequences; 50% occur a single time. In total, the top ten clones hold about 24% of the sample.

The ophthalmopathy patients had moderately to severely active disease, with a Clinical Activity Score of 3 or higher, a NOSPECS grade of 4 or higher, and a disease duration of less than 3 months. Anyone with other autoimmune diseases, uncontrolled infections, pregnancy or lactation was excluded from the study. Clinical symptoms, serum thyroxine, TRAb, thyroid ultrasound and orbital computed tomography formed the basis of the diagnosis. Using Ficoll-Paque density gradient centrifugation, PBMCs were isolated from 10 ml of fresh peripheral blood. Trizol reagent was used to extract the total RNA, and its quality was then checked on an Agilent 2100 Bioanalyzer.

Material: peripheral blood. The chain links TRBV20-1 with TRBJ1-1, with a tentative D gene TRBD1 over 6 matching bases. The sequence came from an adult man with Graves' ophthalmopathy. The DNA sequence follows: TGCAGTGCTCCGCCGGACAGTGAAGCTTTCTTT. The translation is CSAPPDSEAFF.